This T cell receptor beta chain was found in a study of T cells in Graves' hyperthyroidism and ophthalmopathy. Amplification targeted TCR beta CDR3 regions from RNA transcripts. The study used the HTBI primer set for a first-round RT-PCR of the TCR CDR3. TCRdb called the multiplex PCR reads again in MiXCR, with one record for every CDR3 protein. The sample lists approximately 590,000 distinct CDR3 sequences; about 43% were seen once. The CDR3 runs 12 residues. The ends lost 6 bases at V and 10 bases at J; junction bases unmatched: 8. Germline CDR1 is SNHLY and CDR2 is FYNNEI. The gene calls are TRBV2 and TRBJ1-2; 7 bases fit TRBD1. The origin of this receptor is a woman aged 18-29 years with Graves' hyperthyroidism. The specimen was peripheral blood or thyroid tissue (not recorded which). CDR3 region: CASRSGTADYTF. CDR3 coding DNA: TGTGCCAGCAGGTCCGGGACAGCAGACTACACCTTC. Full variable domain (outside the CDR3, taken from reference TRBV2 and TRBJ1-2): EPEVTQTPSHQVTQMGQEVILRCVPISNHLYFYWYRQILGQKVEFLVSFYNNEISEKSEIFDDQFSVERPDGSNFTLKIRSTKLEDSAMYFCASRSGTADYTFGSGTRLTVV.